This T cell receptor beta chain was captured in a study of CD8+CD57+ T cells in acquired aplastic anemia. Study in general: CD4+ and CD8+ cells, once sorted, gave DNA averaging roughly 3 ug.

The patients chosen for sequencing had shown expansion of CD8+CD57+ cells (detected by flow cytometry). None of the patients had been given any therapy when their blood was sampled. This clonotype was seen ten or more times. Its antigen is unknown. Whole-study findings and limits: About 27 CD8+ CDR3 sequences were shared between patients and controls. Significant differences in CD8+ Simpson's diversity were not observed between patients and controls.

Trimming left V 4 bases short and J 0 bases short, with 4 bases between. The germline V gene has CDR1 MNHEY and CDR2 SMNVEV (reference sequence). The CDR3 spans 13 residues. Genomic DNA constituted the template upon which TCR beta VDJ and CDR3 profiling was performed. MiXCR, applied by TCRdb to the reads, yields one record per CDR3 protein. Among approximately 58,000 distinct CDR3 sequences listed, around 57% were seen once. This chain connects TRBV27 to TRBJ1-5; the D is unclear. The sample consisted of sorted CD4+, CD8+, or CD8+CD57+ T cells (not recorded which) from PBMCs. This clonotype was obtained from a human donor with aplastic anemia. CDR3 DNA sequence: TGTGCCAGCAGTTCCTATAGCAATCAGCCCCAGCATTTT. Its translation: CASSSYSNQPQHF.